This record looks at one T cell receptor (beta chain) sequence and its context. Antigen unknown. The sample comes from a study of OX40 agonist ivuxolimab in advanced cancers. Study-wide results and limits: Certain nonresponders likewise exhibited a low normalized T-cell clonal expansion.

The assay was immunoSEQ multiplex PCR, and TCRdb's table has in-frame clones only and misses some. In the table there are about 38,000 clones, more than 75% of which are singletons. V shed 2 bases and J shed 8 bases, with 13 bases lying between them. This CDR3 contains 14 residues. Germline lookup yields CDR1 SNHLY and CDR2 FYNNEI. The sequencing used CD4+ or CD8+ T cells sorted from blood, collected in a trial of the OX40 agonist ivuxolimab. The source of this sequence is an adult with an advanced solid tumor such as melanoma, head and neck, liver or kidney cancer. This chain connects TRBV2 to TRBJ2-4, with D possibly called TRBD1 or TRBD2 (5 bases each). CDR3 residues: CASSESSGADIQYF. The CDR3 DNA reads TGTGCCAGCAGTGAATCCTCCGGGGCGGACATTCAGTACTTC.